These T cell receptor beta chains were read from a single sample in a study of T cell responses to AZD1222 COVID-19 vaccine. Data came from immunoSEQ multiplex PCR; TCRdb stores just in-frame clones and leaves some out. The table records about 110,000 clones, more than 75% of them present only once. The specimen comprised peripheral blood, sampled on day 0 of AZD1222 vaccination. Receptors originate from an adult in good health. The CDR3 runs from the conserved cysteine through the conserved F or W. Fields, in order: clone size, V gene, J gene, CDR3 protein. Some rows have no size entry. The others give once, few or many, or a class for an expanded clone.

size: -; V: TRBV5-5; J: TRBJ2-3; CDR3: CASSPAVVGTDTQYF
size: -; V: TRBV6-5; J: TRBJ1-2; CDR3: CASILAGRGPYGYTF
size: -; V: TRBV5-1; J: TRBJ1-2; CDR3: CASSYISQGGYTF
size: -; V: TRBV5-4; J: TRBJ1-1; CDR3: CASSLARGGTEAFF
size: -; V: TRBV29-1; J: TRBJ2-7; CDR3: CSARTSGTYEQYF
size: -; V: TRBV3-1/TRBV3-2; J: TRBJ2-7; CDR3: CASSHPGQNIREQYF
size: -; V: TRBV29-1; J: TRBJ2-7; CDR3: CSVIPGPPDEQYF
size: -; V: TRBV11-2; J: TRBJ1-2; CDR3: CASSGYNPYGYTF
size: -; V: TRBV7-9; J: TRBJ2-7; CDR3: CASSLEGGPSYEQYF
size: -; V: TRBV11-3; J: TRBJ2-1; CDR3: CASSSRAGNNEQFF
size: once; V: TRBV6-5; J: TRBJ1-5; CDR3: CASTRDRGQPQHF
size: few; V: TRBV15; J: TRBJ2-6; CDR3: CATSRVPSNVLTF
size: -; V: TRBV7-9; J: TRBJ1-2; CDR3: CASSKMDGYTF
size: -; V: TRBV11-1; J: TRBJ2-1; CDR3: CASSRQGGWNEQFF
size: few; V: TRBV28; J: TRBJ1-1; CDR3: CASSLSARGEAFF
size: many; V: TRBV14; J: TRBJ1-1; CDR3: CASSQGRGTEAFF
size: -; V: TRBV27; J: TRBJ1-5; CDR3: CASSPDRVSNQPQHF
size: -; V: TRBV5-1; J: TRBJ2-5; CDR3: CASSLIAGEETQYF
size: -; V: TRBV6-2/TRBV6-3; J: TRBJ2-7; CDR3: CASSRLAGYEQYF
size: -; V: TRBV6-5; J: TRBJ1-4; CDR3: CASSYRGPEKLFF
size: few; V: TRBV5-1; J: TRBJ1-1; CDR3: CASSLGGETEAFF
size: -; V: TRBV5-1; J: TRBJ2-7; CDR3: CASSPGLAVSYEQYF
size: once; V: TRBV5-5; J: TRBJ1-2; CDR3: CASSYPGQGASGYGYTF
size: -; V: TRBV5-8; J: TRBJ2-7; CDR3: CASSLHRGGTNEQYF
size: -; V: TRBV6-5; J: TRBJ2-1; CDR3: CASSWGSYNEQFF
size: -; V: TRBV3-1/TRBV3-2; J: TRBJ2-1; CDR3: CASSLTGITYNEQFF
size: -; V: TRBV7-3; J: TRBJ1-1; CDR3: CASSLTHATEAFF
size: -; V: TRBV29-1; J: TRBJ2-1; CDR3: CSVGLLAEYNEQFF
size: -; V: TRBV9; J: TRBJ2-2; CDR3: CASSVKPGELFF